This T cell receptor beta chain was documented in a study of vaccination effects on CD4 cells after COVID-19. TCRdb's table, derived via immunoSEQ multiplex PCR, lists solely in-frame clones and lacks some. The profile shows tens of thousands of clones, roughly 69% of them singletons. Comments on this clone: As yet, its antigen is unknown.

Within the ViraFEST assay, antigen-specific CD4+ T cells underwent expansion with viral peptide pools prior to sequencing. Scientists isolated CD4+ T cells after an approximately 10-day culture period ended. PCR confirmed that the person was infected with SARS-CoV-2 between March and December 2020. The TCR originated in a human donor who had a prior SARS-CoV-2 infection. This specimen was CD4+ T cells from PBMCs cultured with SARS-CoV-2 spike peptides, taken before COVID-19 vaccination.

CDR3 region: CASSYMRNTGELFF. The CDR3 region has the DNA TGTGCCAGCAGTTACATGAGGAACACCGGGGAGCTGTTTTTT. The V and J genes are TRBV6-5 and TRBJ2-2, with D unresolved. CDR1 is MNHEY and CDR2 is SVGAGI in the germline V gene. There are 14 residues in the CDR3. Trimming stripped 2 bases from V and 1 base from J, with 5 bases between.